The 21 T cell receptor beta chains in this list originate from one sample, sequenced in a study of control samples from healthy donors and cancer patients. The assay was immunoSEQ multiplex PCR, and TCRdb's table has in-frame clones only and misses some. This sample has fewer than 120,000 clones; roughly 90% occur once, and the top ten carry around 4%. Sequencing input: PBMCs. These receptors were collected from a woman aged 55-69 years with lung cancer.

This chain uses TRBV7-2 with TRBJ2-3; D is unresolved. In germline, CDR1 is SGHTA, CDR2 FQGNSA. Trimming removed 4 bases at V and 0 bases at J, with 14 bases between. The CDR3 has 16 residues. The CDR3 nucleotides read TGTGCCAGCAGCTCCGCTGCTGGGGTTAGCACAGATACGCAGTATTTT. It is translated as CASSSAAGVSTDTQYF.

This chain joins TRBV5-1 and TRBJ2-3; maybe TRBD2 (5 bases). The CDR3 has 13 amino acids. The V end lost 3 bases, the J end lost 4 bases, and 9 bases lay between the germline ends. The germline V gene has CDR1 SGHRS and CDR2 YFSETQ. The CDR3 DNA reads TGCGCCAGCAGCTCGCCCGGGGCAGATACGCAGTATTTT. Its protein is CASSSPGADTQYF.

The chain combines TRBV5-1 with TRBJ1-2; D possibly corresponds to TRBD1 (5 bases). The CDR3 extends over 15 amino acids. The V end was cut by 0 bases, the J end by 1 base, with 10 bases between. Germline V gene data show CDR1 as SGHRS and CDR2 as YFSETQ. The CDR3 sequence: CASSLDGGGNYGYTF. The CDR3 bases are TGCGCCAGCAGCTTGGATGGGGGAGGTAACTATGGCTACACCTTC.

The rearrangement links TRBV19 to TRBJ1-2; D not resolved. V gave up 0 bases and J gave up 0 bases, with 8 bases separating them. Germline V gene lookup returns CDR1 LNHDA and CDR2 SQIVND (reference sequence). This CDR3 spans 15 amino acids. CDR3 residues: CASSIEAQSNYGYTF. CDR3 bases: TGTGCCAGTAGTATAGAAGCACAGTCTAACTATGGCTACACCTTC.

The chain combines TRBV4-2 with TRBJ1-4, with D unclear. This CDR3 has 15 residues. The V and J ends lost 4 bases and 3 bases respectively, with 12 bases between them. CDR1 and CDR2 from the germline V gene are LGHNA and YNFKEQ. The CDR3 reads CASSRTADSNEKLFF. Here the CDR3 DNA reads TGTGCCAGCAGCCGTACAGCCGATTCTAATGAAAAACTGTTTTTT.

The chain employs TRBV6-5 and TRBJ1-2, with D perhaps TRBD1 (5 bases). The germline gives CDR1 MNHEY, CDR2 SVGAGI. The CDR3 has 15 residues. V gave up 0 bases and J gave up 3 bases, with 11 bases separating them. The CDR3 loop is CASSYSGHTHYGYTF. The CDR3 bases are TGTGCCAGCAGTTACTCTGGACACACTCACTATGGCTACACCTTC.

The chain employs TRBV5-8 and TRBJ2-7; D gene unclear. This CDR3 contains 13 residues. V shed 0 bases and J shed 6 bases, with 10 bases lying between them. The V gene's germline CDR1 is SGHTS and CDR2 YDEGEE. Written as DNA, the CDR3 is TGTGCCAGCAGCTTGGCCTCTGCCCCCGAGCAGTACTTC. The encoded protein is CASSLASAPEQYF.

This chain connects TRBV19 to TRBJ2-3; D gene uncertain. The CDR3 sequence is 14 residues long. V lost 1 base, J lost 4 bases, and 9 bases lay in between. The germline CDR1 and CDR2 sequences are LNHDA and SQIVND (reference sequence). The CDR3 here is CASSIGQVADTQYF. The CDR3, as DNA: TGTGCCAGTAGTATAGGTCAGGTCGCAGATACGCAGTATTTT.

The CDR3 sequence is CASSLGGPGLTGETQYF. The CDR3 DNA is TGTGCCAGCAGCTTAGGGGGACCGGGACTTACAGGGGAGACCCAGTACTTC. The chain is built from TRBV7-2 and TRBJ2-5; D possibly matches TRBD1 or TRBD2 (6 bases each). The CDR3 extends over 17 amino acids. Germline V lookup: CDR1 SGHTA, CDR2 FQGNSA. V was clipped by 1 base and J by 5 bases, with 20 bases between them.

This clone came up once. The chain employs TRBV12-5 and TRBJ2-7; D ambiguous. CDR3 length: 17 residues. The ends were cut back, 1 base at V and 3 bases at J, with 19 bases in the middle. The germline V gene has CDR1 LGHNT and CDR2 FRNRAP. CDR3 sequence (DNA): TGTGCTAGTGGTTTGGCTACAGTTCGAACCAATTTCTACGAGCAGTACTTC. Amino acids: CASGLATVRTNFYEQYF.

The chain uses TRBV3-1 (or the pseudogene TRBV3-2) and TRBJ1-2; maybe TRBD1 (5 bases). The V gene lost 3 bases and the J gene lost 5 bases, with 10 bases spanning the gap. The CDR3 is 13 residues long. The germline CDR1 and CDR2 sequences are LGHDT and YNNKEL (reference sequence). Written as DNA, the CDR3 is TGTGCCAGCAGCCAGGGGCAGGGATATGGCTACACCTTC. The encoded protein is CASSQGQGYGYTF.

The rearrangement links TRBV7-2 to TRBJ1-3, with D uncertain. The CDR3 length is 15 residues. The germline V gene encodes CDR1 SGHTA and CDR2 FQGNSA. The V and J ends lost 4 bases and 1 base respectively, with 11 bases between them. The CDR3 protein is CASSSFLLSGNTIYF. CDR3 coding DNA: TGTGCCAGCAGCTCCTTTCTGCTGTCTGGAAACACCATATATTTT. Combining the CDR3 with reference TRBV7-2 and TRBJ1-3 gives the whole variable domain GAGVSQSPSNKVTEKGKDVELRCDPISGHTALYWYRQSLGQGLEFLIYFQGNSAPDKSGLPSDRFSAERTGGSVSTLTIQRTQQEDSAVYLCASSSFLLSGNTIYFGEGSWLTVV.

The chain employs TRBV27 and TRBJ1-2, with 7 positions matching TRBD1. Germline V gene data show CDR1 as MNHEY and CDR2 as SMNVEV (reference sequence). The CDR3 contains 13 residues. Trimming removed 5 bases from V and 5 bases from J; junction bases left unmatched: 5. Here the CDR3 reads CASSAGGEYGYTF. Here the CDR3 DNA reads TGTGCCAGCAGTGCAGGGGGGGAGTATGGCTACACCTTC.

This clone was counted a single time. The chain couples TRBV9 to TRBJ1-2; weak D call: TRBD1 (5 bases). Between the trimmed V and J ends, which lost 0 bases and 1 base, there was a span of 10 bases. The CDR3 runs to 15 residues. Germline loops: CDR1 SGDLS, CDR2 YYNGEE. DNA of the CDR3: TGTGCCAGCAGCGTAGGGTCGGGGGTTAACTATGGCTACACCTTC. It yields the protein CASSVGSGVNYGYTF.

The genes are TRBV4-1 and TRBJ2-2, with 7 bases aligning to TRBD1. Per the germline V gene, CDR1 is MGHRA and CDR2 is YSYEKL. The CDR3 sequence is 16 residues long. With V trimmed by 2 bases and J by 5 bases, 8 bases remained unmatched. CDR3 in amino acids: CASSQSPGTVTGELFF. The CDR3 coding sequence is TGCGCCAGCAGCCAATCTCCCGGGACAGTGACCGGGGAGCTGTTTTTT.

The rearrangement uses TRBV6-2 or TRBV6-3 and TRBJ1-1; D is possibly TRBD1 (6 bases). The CDR3 is 13 residues long. V shed 5 bases and J shed 8 bases, with 15 bases lying between them. Per the germline V gene, CDR1 is MNHEY and CDR2 is SVGEGT. In nucleotides, the CDR3 is TGTGCCAGCAGTATCCTAGGGGGGGGAGAAGCTTTCTTT. Its translation is CASSILGGGEAFF.

V gene TRBV6-5 combines with J gene TRBJ1-1; D gene ambiguous. V lost 6 bases to trimming and J lost 5 bases, with 10 bases between them. The CDR3 length is 12 residues. Looked up from germline, CDR1 is MNHEY and CDR2 is SVGAGI. The CDR3 nucleotides are TGTGCCAGCAGGACCTCGGGAACTGAAGCTTTCTTT. Its protein product is CASRTSGTEAFF.

The gene calls are TRBV5-8 and TRBJ2-3, with 14 bases that match TRBD2. V was pared by 4 bases and J by 4 bases, with 11 bases of the junction left unmatched. The CDR3 runs to 18 residues. Germline V gene lookup returns CDR1 SGHTS and CDR2 YDEGEE. CDR3 sequence (DNA): TGTGCCAGCAGCCTGACCCTGACTAGCGGGGGGGAATCAGATACGCAGTATTTT. This translates into CASSLTLTSGGESDTQYF.

The J gene is TRBJ1-6, the V gene TRBV28; D is possibly TRBD1 (6 bases). V dropped 7 bases and J dropped 10 bases, with 20 bases sitting between them. Germline values: CDR1 MDHEN, CDR2 SYDVKM. The CDR3 consists of 15 residues. CDR3 DNA sequence: TGTGCCAGCAACGTTTTGAAAGGGGGAGAGTCACCCCTCCACTTT. It specifies CASNVLKGGESPLHF.

V usage is TRBV18 and J usage is TRBJ1-5; D call uncertain. Trimming left V 4 bases short and J 1 base short, with 8 bases between. The CDR3 covers 14 residues. Germline lookup yields CDR1 KGHSH and CDR2 LQKENI. The CDR3 protein is CASSLDGSNQPQHF. CDR3 DNA sequence: TGTGCCAGCTCACTGGACGGAAGCAATCAGCCCCAGCATTTT.

This clone has only one observation. The chain has TRBV13 and TRBJ2-5, with TRBD2 matching over 13 bases. The length of the CDR3 is 17 residues. From germline, CDR1 is PRHDT and CDR2 FYEKMQ (reference sequence). J was trimmed by 3 bases and V by 5 bases; bases with no gene match: 9. The CDR3 DNA reads TGTGCCAGCAGCCCAGGACTAGCGGGAGCAGGGGAAGAGACCCAGTACTTC. Its protein is CASSPGLAGAGEETQYF.